These 29 T cell receptor beta chains were all obtained from the same sample, sequenced in a study of blood T cell repertoires in COVID-19. This table comes from immunoSEQ multiplex PCR, and its TCRdb copy is limited to in-frame clones, with some not included. This table holds 470,000 or so clones, around nine tenths found once. Sequencing input: PBMCs or T cells enriched from blood (not recorded which). The source of these receptors is a woman aged 18-35 years with acute COVID-19.

V and J are TRBV6-5 and TRBJ2-4; tentative D call: TRBD2 (6 bases). V dropped 7 bases and J dropped 14 bases, with 18 bases sitting between them. CDR3 size: 12 residues. Looked up from germline, CDR1 is MNHEY and CDR2 is SVGAGI. The chain's CDR3 is CASTTVRGKEYF. The CDR3 bases are TGTGCCAGCACCACCGTGCGCGGGAAGGAGTACTTC.

The chain recombines TRBV7-8 with TRBJ1-6, with D unresolved. The CDR3 consists of 16 residues. V gave up 4 bases and J gave up 4 bases, with 14 bases separating them. Looked up from germline, CDR1 is SGHVS and CDR2 is FQNEAQ. As DNA, the CDR3 is TGTGCCAGCAGCTCGATAGACTCAGCTTATAATTCACCCCTCCACTTT. Its translation: CASSSIDSAYNSPLHF.

The V call is TRBV18, the J call TRBJ2-1; TRBD1 aligns across 9 bases. Unmatched junction bases numbered 3, after V lost 6 bases and J lost 3 bases. The germline gives CDR1 KGHSH, CDR2 LQKENI. The CDR3 is 14 amino acids. The DNA for the CDR3 is TGTGCCAGCTCCCCGGACAGGGGCTACAATGAGCAGTTCTTC. Protein: CASSPDRGYNEQFF. The full variable domain, in which reference TRBV18 and TRBJ2-1 provide the parts outside the CDR3, is NAGVMQNPRHLVRRRGQEARLRCSPMKGHSHVYWYRQLPEEGLKFMVYLQKENIIDESGMPKERFSAEFPKEGPSILRIQQVVRGDSAAYFCASSPDRGYNEQFFGPGTRLTVL.

With regard to this clone: The same CDR3 also results from other DNA sequences found in this sample. This chain links TRBV25-1 with TRBJ1-2, with D possibly being TRBD1 (5 bases). V lost 2 bases and J 4 bases, leaving 8 bases between the germline ends. The length of the CDR3 is 13 residues. The germline V gene encodes CDR1 MGHDK and CDR2 SYGVNS. The CDR3 DNA is TGTGCCAGCAGTGAAGCAGGGCTCTATGGCTACACCTTC. This translates into CASSEAGLYGYTF.

The chain recombines TRBV5-1 with TRBJ1-1, with D possibly TRBD1 on 5 matching bases. V was cut by 8 bases and J by 5 bases, with 16 bases left in between. The length of the CDR3 is 13 residues. Germline V gives CDR1 SGHRS, CDR2 YFSETQ. As DNA, the CDR3 is TGCGCCAGTTACCCCTCCGGGGGAACTGAAGCTTTCTTT. Protein sequence: CASYPSGGTEAFF.

This clone came up a few times. This rearrangement joins TRBV21-1 to TRBJ2-1; TRBD2, the D gene given by the table, was not confirmed from the DNA. TRBV21-1 is shown as a pseudogene. The CDR3 contains 17 residues. The CDR3 region is CASSKGTSGSSYNEQFF. CDR3 in DNA: TGTGCCAGCAGCAAAGGGACTAGCGGGAGCTCCTACAATGAGCAGTTCTTC.

This chain connects TRBV2 to TRBJ2-5, with 8 bases matching TRBD2. This CDR3 contains 13 residues. CDR1 and CDR2 (germline): SNHLY, FYNNEI. J was trimmed by 4 bases and V by 7 bases; bases with no gene match: 5. The CDR3 is CASNRGGGETQYF. The CDR3 DNA sequence: TGTGCCAGCAACCGGGGGGGCGGAGAGACCCAGTACTTC.

This clone was observed a single time. The CDR3 DNA reads TGTGCCAGCAGCACTCACCCGACAGGGTACACCGGGGAGCTGTTTTTT. It is translated as CASSTHPTGYTGELFF. This chain connects TRBV7-3 to TRBJ2-2, with 7 bases aligning to TRBD1. Unmatched junction bases numbered 9, after V lost 5 bases and J lost 3 bases. The CDR3 is 16 amino acids. Germline assignment: CDR1 SGHTA and CDR2 FQGTGA.

The CDR3 loop reads CASSQSDRNKMTNYGYTF. CDR3 bases: TGTGCCAGCAGCCAATCGGACAGGAACAAGATGACTAACTATGGCTACACCTTC. The chain links TRBV3-1 (or the pseudogene TRBV3-2) to TRBJ1-2; 7 nucleotides align to TRBD1. This CDR3 has 18 residues. Germline V gene sequence: CDR1 LGHDT, CDR2 YNNKEL (reference sequence). V lost 2 bases and J lost 0; bases outside the gene matches: 12.

This clone has more than one count but fewer than ten. The chain joins TRBV11-2 to TRBJ2-7; a weak D match, TRBD1 (6 bases). Deletions cut 4 bases from V and 2 bases from J, with 15 bases between. Germline-derived CDR1 and CDR2 are SGHAT and FQNNGV. The CDR3 totals 15 residues. This CDR3 is CASSSYRDNPYEQYF. The CDR3 nucleotides are TGTGCCAGCAGCTCGTACCGGGACAACCCCTACGAGCAGTACTTC.

The V and J genes are TRBV5-1 and TRBJ2-7; D is ambiguous. V gave up 0 bases and J gave up 3 bases, with 4 bases separating them. The CDR3 has 12 amino acids. Per germline, CDR1 SGHRS and CDR2 YFSETQ. CDR3: CASSLVGYEQYF. The CDR3 DNA is TGCGCCAGCAGCTTGGTCGGCTACGAGCAGTACTTC.

This clone was counted between two and nine times. Here the CDR3 reads CASSGKRKTYEQYF. In DNA form, the CDR3 reads TGTGCCAGCAGCGGCAAGCGGAAAACCTACGAGCAGTACTTC. The J gene is TRBJ2-7, the V gene TRBV7-2; TRBD2 is a possible D gene (5 bases). This CDR3 region has 14 residues. CDR1 is SGHTA and CDR2 is FQGNSA in the germline V gene. Trimming took off 5 bases at V and 2 bases at J, with 13 bases between the two ends. The full variable domain, with the rest looked up from reference TRBV7-2 and TRBJ2-7, is GAGVSQSPSNKVTEKGKDVELRCDPISGHTALYWYRQSLGQGLEFLIYFQGNSAPDKSGLPSDRFSAERTGGSVSTLTIQRTQQEDSAVYLCASSGKRKTYEQYFGPGTRLTVT.

This clone was detected once. The V call is TRBV19, the J call TRBJ2-7; weak D call: TRBD2 (5 bases). CDR3 length: 14 residues. CDR1 is LNHDA and CDR2 is SQIVND in the germline V gene (reference sequence). Trimming removed 3 bases at V and 4 bases at J, with 13 bases between. In nucleotides, the CDR3 is TGTGCCAGTAGTATTCGAGGGAGTGAATACGAGCAGTACTTC. It translates to CASSIRGSEYEQYF.

The J gene is TRBJ2-7, the V gene TRBV11-3, with D possibly being TRBD2 (5 bases). Germline V gives CDR1 SGHNT, CDR2 YENEEA. Deletions cut 2 bases from V and 4 bases from J, with 12 bases between. The CDR3 loop spans 14 amino acids. The CDR3 coding sequence is TGTGCCAGCAGCTTAACACGGGGTTCGTACGAGCAGTACTTC. It yields the protein CASSLTRGSYEQYF.

This clone has a handful of counts. This chain uses TRBV27 with TRBJ2-7, with D tentatively TRBD2 (5 bases). V was shortened by 3 bases and J by 1 base, with 16 bases between the two germline ends. The germline gives CDR1 MNHEY, CDR2 SMNVEV (reference sequence). This CDR3 comprises 16 residues. The CDR3 region is CASSFVVTRGSYEQYF. The CDR3 coding sequence is TGTGCCAGCAGTTTCGTCGTCACTAGAGGTTCCTACGAGCAGTACTTC.

In DNA, the CDR3 is TGTGCCAGCAGCCCCCTTGGTTGGCGGGAGTGGCAGTACTTC. Encoded protein: CASSPLGWREWQYF. The chain uses TRBV28 and TRBJ2-7; the match to TRBD2 covers 7 bases. V lost 6 bases and J lost 9; bases outside the gene matches: 14. Germline V gene data show CDR1 as MDHEN and CDR2 as SYDVKM. This CDR3 contains 14 residues.

A single count supports this clone. The chain links TRBV9 to TRBJ2-1; a weak D match, TRBD1 (5 bases). In germline, CDR1 is SGDLS, CDR2 YYNGEE. With 3 bases removed from V and 1 base from J, the gap between germline ends came to 5 bases. This CDR3 has 13 residues. The CDR3: CASSEGSYNEQFF. CDR3 bases: TGTGCCAGCAGCGAGGGGTCCTACAATGAGCAGTTCTTC. The full variable domain, with the rest looked up from reference TRBV9 and TRBJ2-1, is DSGVTQTPKHLITATGQRVTLRCSPRSGDLSVYWYQQSLDQGLQFLIQYYNGEERAKGNILERFSAQQFPDLHSELNLSSLELGDSALYFCASSEGSYNEQFFGPGTRLTVL.

The chain combines TRBV4-2 with TRBJ1-6; TRBD1 matches at 12 bases. V was clipped by 0 bases and J by 6 bases; unmatched bases: 9. The CDR3 extends over 19 amino acids. Germline V gives CDR1 LGHNA, CDR2 YNFKEQ. The CDR3 loop reads CASSQDGTGGSQGNSPLHF. Written as DNA, the CDR3 is TGTGCCAGCAGCCAAGATGGGACAGGGGGCTCTCAGGGTAATTCACCCCTCCACTTT.

This clone has only a few counts. The gene calls are TRBV2 and TRBJ1-5; D is ambiguous. V dropped 2 bases and J dropped 7 bases, with 9 bases sitting between them. The CDR3 has 13 residues. Germline CDR1 is SNHLY and CDR2 is FYNNEI. The CDR3 coding sequence is TGTGCCAGCAGTGAATCGGAGGAACAGCCCCAGCATTTT. As protein: CASSESEEQPQHF.

For the CDR3, the DNA is TGTGCCAGCAGCTTGGCGGACAGCGATAGCAATCAGCCCCAGCATTTT. Encoded protein: CASSLADSDSNQPQHF. V and J are TRBV5-8 and TRBJ1-5, with D maybe TRBD1 (6 bases). Germline V gene sequence: CDR1 SGHTS, CDR2 YDEGEE. V was shortened by 0 bases and J by 0 bases, with 10 bases between the two germline ends. The length of the CDR3 is 16 residues.

The V call is TRBV12-3 or TRBV12-4, the J call TRBJ2-5; 7 bases line up with TRBD2. V lost 3 bases to trimming and J lost 7 bases; unmatched junction nucleotides: 2. The CDR3 length is 12 residues. The CDR3 region has the DNA TGTGCCAGCAGTTTGGGAGGGTCGACCCAGTACTTC. Encoded protein: CASSLGGSTQYF.

The V gene is TRBV6-2 or TRBV6-3, the J gene TRBJ2-1; 11 nucleotides align to TRBD2. V was pared by 0 bases and J by 7 bases, with 2 bases of the junction left unmatched. Germline loops: CDR1 MNHEY, CDR2 SVGEGT. There are 15 residues in the CDR3. CDR3 DNA sequence: TGTGCCAGCAGTTACTCGGGACTAGCGGCTAATGAGCAGTTCTTC. Amino acid sequence: CASSYSGLAANEQFF.

CDR3 DNA: TGTGCCAGCAGCCAAGAACGAGGCTTCTATAATTCACCCCTCCACTTT. This codes for CASSQERGFYNSPLHF. This sequence joins TRBV14 and TRBJ1-6; the D is unclear. Germline V CDR1 and CDR2: SGHDN, FVKESK. The germline V and J ends were trimmed by 0 bases and 3 bases, with 9 bases remaining between them. The CDR3 contains 16 residues.

The chain employs TRBV6-5 and TRBJ1-5, with 10 bases fitting TRBD1. Germline loops: CDR1 MNHEY, CDR2 SVGAGI. Trimming removed 6 bases from V and 4 bases from J; junction bases left unmatched: 6. CDR3 size: 15 residues. The chain's CDR3 is CASRATGGTNQPQHF. The CDR3 nucleotides are TGTGCCAGCAGGGCGACAGGGGGCACGAATCAGCCCCAGCATTTT.

The chain has TRBV4-1 and TRBJ1-1; possibly TRBD1 for D (6 bases). CDR1 is MGHRA, CDR2 YSYEKL, per germline. Trimming removed 6 bases at V and 1 base at J, with 18 bases between. CDR3 length equals 16 residues. The DNA for the CDR3 is TGCGCCAGCAGGCAATACCAGGGGCAAGAGAACACTGAAGCTTTCTTT. This translates into CASRQYQGQENTEAFF.

This clone occurred a few times. This chain joins TRBV6-5 and TRBJ2-3; 10 positions agree with TRBD1. The V gene end was trimmed by 2 bases and the J gene end by 2 bases; junction bases not matched to a gene: 1. The length of the CDR3 is 15 residues. Germline V gene sequence: CDR1 MNHEY, CDR2 SVGAGI. The CDR3 loop is CASSYGTGDTDTQYF. The CDR3 DNA reads TGTGCCAGCAGTTACGGGACAGGGGACACAGATACGCAGTATTTT.

The V gene is TRBV19, the J gene TRBJ1-5; 8 nucleotides line up with TRBD1. Germline V gene lookup returns CDR1 LNHDA and CDR2 SQIVND (reference sequence). Germline trimming cut 0 bases from V and 4 bases from J; bases unmatched to any gene: 11. The CDR3 totals 18 residues. The CDR3: CASSIEGQAILWNQPQHF. CDR3 nucleotides: TGTGCCAGTAGTATAGAGGGACAGGCGATCTTGTGGAATCAGCCCCAGCATTTT. Looking up the rest from reference TRBV19 and TRBJ1-5 gives the full variable domain: DGGITQSPKYLFRKEGQNVTLSCEQNLNHDAMYWYRQDPGQGLRLIYYSQIVNDFQKGDIAEGYSVSREKKESFPLTVTSAQKNPTAFYLCASSIEGQAILWNQPQHFGDGTRLSIL.

This clone was picked up a small number of times. The V and J genes are TRBV4-1 and TRBJ2-2; TRBD1 is a possible D gene (5 bases). The CDR3 has 16 residues. V shed 0 bases and J shed 4 bases, with 12 bases lying between them. Germline values: CDR1 MGHRA, CDR2 YSYEKL. The CDR3 sequence: CASSQEGQTVTGELFF. CDR3 DNA sequence: TGCGCCAGCAGCCAAGAAGGGCAGACAGTCACCGGGGAGCTGTTTTTT.

V usage is TRBV5-1 and J usage is TRBJ1-1; D not resolved. Deletions cut 0 bases from V and 4 bases from J, with 7 bases between. CDR1 and CDR2 (germline): SGHRS, YFSETQ. There are 13 residues in the CDR3. The CDR3 spells CASSLAGSTEAFF. The CDR3 DNA sequence: TGCGCCAGCAGCTTGGCGGGGAGCACTGAAGCTTTCTTT.